This T cell receptor beta chain originates from a study of blood T cell repertoires in COVID-19. About the study: In each case, the material was cDNA or gDNA derived from T cells, B-cell-depleted T cells, or PBMCs.

Assay used: immunoSEQ multiplex PCR; TCRdb lists only in-frame clones, some missing. Among some 180,000 clones listed, 60% to 80% were seen once. Sequenced input: PBMCs or T cells enriched from blood (not recorded which). The TCR was taken from a man in his sixties who had been exposed to COVID-19.

The CDR3 sequence is CASSPQWGLTSGSRYEQYF. Here the CDR3 DNA reads TGTGCCAGCAGCCCTCAGTGGGGCCTTACTAGCGGGAGTCGCTACGAGCAGTACTTC. The chain couples TRBV28 to TRBJ2-7, with TRBD2 matching 11 bases. CDR3 size: 19 residues. V shed 6 bases and J 3 bases; nucleotides not matched to a gene: 19. The germline V gene has CDR1 MDHEN and CDR2 SYDVKM.